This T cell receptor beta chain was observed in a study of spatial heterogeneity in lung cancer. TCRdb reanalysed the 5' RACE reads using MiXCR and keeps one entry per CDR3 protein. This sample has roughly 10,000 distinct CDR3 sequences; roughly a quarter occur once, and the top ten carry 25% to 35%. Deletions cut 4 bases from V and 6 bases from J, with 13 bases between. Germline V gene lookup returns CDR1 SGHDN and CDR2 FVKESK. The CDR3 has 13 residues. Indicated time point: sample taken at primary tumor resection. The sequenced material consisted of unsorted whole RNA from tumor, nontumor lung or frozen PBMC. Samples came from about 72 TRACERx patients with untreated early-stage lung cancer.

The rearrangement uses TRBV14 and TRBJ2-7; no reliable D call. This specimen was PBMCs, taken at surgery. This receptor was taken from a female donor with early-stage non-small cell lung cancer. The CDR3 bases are TGTGCCAGCAGCCCGACCAGGCCTGGCGAGCAGTACTTC. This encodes CASSPTRPGEQYF.